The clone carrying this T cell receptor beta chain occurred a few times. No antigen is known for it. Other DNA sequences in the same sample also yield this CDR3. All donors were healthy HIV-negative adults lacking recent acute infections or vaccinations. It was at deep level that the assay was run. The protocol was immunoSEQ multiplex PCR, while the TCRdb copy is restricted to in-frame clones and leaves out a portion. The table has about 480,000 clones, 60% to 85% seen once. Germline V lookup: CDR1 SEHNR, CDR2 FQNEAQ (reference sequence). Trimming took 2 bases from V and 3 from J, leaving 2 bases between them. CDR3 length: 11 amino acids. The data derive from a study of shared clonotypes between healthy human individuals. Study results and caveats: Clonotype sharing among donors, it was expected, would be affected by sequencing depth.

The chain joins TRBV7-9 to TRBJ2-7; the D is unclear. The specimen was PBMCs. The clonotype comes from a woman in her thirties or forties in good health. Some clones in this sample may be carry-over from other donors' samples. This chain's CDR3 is CASSLSYEQYF. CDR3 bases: TGTGCCAGCAGCTTAAGCTACGAGCAGTACTTC.